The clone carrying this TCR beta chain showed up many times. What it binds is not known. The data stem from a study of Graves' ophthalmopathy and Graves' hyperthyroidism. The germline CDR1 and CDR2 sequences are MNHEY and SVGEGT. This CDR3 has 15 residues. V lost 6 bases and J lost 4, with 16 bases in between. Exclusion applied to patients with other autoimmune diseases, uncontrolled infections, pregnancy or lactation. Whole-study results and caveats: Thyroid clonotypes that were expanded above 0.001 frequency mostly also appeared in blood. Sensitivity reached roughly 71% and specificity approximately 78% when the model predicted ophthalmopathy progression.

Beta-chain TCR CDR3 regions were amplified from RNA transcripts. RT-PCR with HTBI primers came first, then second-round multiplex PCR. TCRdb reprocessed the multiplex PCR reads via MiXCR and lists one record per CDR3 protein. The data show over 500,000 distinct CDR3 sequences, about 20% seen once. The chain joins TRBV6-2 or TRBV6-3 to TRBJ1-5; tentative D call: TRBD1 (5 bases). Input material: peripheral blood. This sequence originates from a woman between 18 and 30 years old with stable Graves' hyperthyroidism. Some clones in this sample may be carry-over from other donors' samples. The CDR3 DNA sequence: TGTGCCAGCAGCCGGGGGACGCCAGGGAATCAGCCCCAGCATTTT. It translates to CASSRGTPGNQPQHF.